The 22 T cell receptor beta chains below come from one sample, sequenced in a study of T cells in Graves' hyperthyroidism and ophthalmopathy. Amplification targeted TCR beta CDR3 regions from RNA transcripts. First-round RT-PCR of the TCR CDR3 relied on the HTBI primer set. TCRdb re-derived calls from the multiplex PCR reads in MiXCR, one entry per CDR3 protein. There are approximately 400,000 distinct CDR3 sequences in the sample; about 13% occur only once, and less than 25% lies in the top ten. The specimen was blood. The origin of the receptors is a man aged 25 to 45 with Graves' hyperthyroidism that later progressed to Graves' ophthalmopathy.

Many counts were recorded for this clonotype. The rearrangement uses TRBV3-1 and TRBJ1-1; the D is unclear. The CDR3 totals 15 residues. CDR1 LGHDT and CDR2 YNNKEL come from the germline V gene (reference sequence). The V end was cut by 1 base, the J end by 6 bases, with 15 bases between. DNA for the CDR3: TGTGCCAGCAGCCAAGCTGGCCGGGGAAGCCCTGAAGCTTTCTTT. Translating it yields CASSQAGRGSPEAFF.

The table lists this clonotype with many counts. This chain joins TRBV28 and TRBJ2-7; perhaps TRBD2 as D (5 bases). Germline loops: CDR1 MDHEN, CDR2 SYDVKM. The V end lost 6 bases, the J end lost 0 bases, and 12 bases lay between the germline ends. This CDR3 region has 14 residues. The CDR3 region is CASRTQRVSYEQYF. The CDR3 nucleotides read TGTGCCAGCAGAACCCAGAGGGTCTCCTACGAGCAGTACTTC.

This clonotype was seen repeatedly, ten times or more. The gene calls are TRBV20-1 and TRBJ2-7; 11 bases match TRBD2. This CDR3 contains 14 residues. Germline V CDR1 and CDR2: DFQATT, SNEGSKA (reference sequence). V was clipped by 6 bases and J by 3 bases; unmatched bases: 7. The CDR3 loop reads CSAMPGLAVYEQYF. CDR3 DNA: TGCAGTGCCATGCCGGGACTAGCGGTCTACGAGCAGTACTTC.

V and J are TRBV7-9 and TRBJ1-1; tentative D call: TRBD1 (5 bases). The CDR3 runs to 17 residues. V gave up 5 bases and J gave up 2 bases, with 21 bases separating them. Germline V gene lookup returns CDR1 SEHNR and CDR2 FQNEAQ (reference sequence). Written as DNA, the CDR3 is TGTGCCAGCAGCGGGGGGGGGGGGTTGGGCGGAAACACTGAAGCTTTCTTT. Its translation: CASSGGGGLGGNTEAFF.

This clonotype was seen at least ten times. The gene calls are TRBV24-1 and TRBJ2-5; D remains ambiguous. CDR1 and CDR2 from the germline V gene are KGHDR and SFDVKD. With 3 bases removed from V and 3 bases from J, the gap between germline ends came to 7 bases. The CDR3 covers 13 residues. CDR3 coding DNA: TGTGCCACCAGTGATCGGTCAGAAGAGACCCAGTACTTC. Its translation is CATSDRSEETQYF.

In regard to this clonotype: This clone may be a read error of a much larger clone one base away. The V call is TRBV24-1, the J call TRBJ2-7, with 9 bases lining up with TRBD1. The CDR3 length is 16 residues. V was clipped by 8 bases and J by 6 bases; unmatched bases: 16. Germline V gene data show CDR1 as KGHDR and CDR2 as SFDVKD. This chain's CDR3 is CATTEHTGTGLGEQYF. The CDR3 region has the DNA TGTGCCACCACTGAACACACCGGGACAGGGCTTGGCGAGCAGTACTTC.

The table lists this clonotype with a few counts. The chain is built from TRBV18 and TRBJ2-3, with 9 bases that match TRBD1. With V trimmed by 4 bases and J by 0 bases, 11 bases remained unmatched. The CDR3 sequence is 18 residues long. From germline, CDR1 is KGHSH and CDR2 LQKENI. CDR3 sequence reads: CASSHPVGQGLSTDTQYF. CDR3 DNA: TGTGCCAGCTCACATCCCGTCGGACAGGGGCTGAGCACAGATACGCAGTATTTT.

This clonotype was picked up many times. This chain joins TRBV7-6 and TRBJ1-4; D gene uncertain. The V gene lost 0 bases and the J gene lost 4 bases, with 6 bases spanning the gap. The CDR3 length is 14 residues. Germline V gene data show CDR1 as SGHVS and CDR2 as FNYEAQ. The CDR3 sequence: CASSLAPYNEKLFF. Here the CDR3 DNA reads TGTGCCAGCAGCTTAGCGCCCTATAATGAAAAACTGTTTTTT.

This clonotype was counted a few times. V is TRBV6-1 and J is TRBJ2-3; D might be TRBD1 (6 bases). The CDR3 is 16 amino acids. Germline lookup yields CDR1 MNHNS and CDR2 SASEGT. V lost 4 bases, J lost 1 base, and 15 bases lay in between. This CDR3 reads CASSALPGQRTDTQYF. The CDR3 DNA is TGTGCCAGCAGTGCACTACCGGGACAACGCACAGATACGCAGTATTTT.

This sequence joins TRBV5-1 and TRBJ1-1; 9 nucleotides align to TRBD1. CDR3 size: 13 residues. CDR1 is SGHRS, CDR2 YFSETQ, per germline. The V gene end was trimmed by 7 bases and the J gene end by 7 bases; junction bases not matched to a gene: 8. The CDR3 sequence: CASGVDRGGEAFF. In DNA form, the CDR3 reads TGCGCCAGCGGGGTGGACAGGGGTGGTGAAGCTTTCTTT.

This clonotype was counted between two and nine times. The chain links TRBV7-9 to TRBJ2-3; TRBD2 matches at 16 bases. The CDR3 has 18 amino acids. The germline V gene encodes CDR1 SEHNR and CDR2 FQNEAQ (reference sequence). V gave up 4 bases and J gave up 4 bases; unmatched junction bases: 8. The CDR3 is CASSSPGTSGGAADTQYF. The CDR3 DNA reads TGTGCCAGCAGCTCCCCAGGGACTAGCGGGGGGGCCGCAGATACGCAGTATTTT.

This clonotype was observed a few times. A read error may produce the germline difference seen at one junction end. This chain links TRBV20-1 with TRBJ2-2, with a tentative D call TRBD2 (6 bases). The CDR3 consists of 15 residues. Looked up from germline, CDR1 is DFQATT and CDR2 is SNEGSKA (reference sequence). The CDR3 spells CSARQGKGNTGGLFF. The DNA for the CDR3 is TGCAGTGCTAGACAGGGTAAAGGGAACACCGGGGGGCTGTTTTTT.

The CDR3: CASSLIAGGDRSGRDTGELFF. The CDR3 DNA reads TGTGCCAGCAGCTTAATTGCCGGTGGGGACAGGTCCGGACGGGACACCGGGGAGCTGTTTTTT. The V and J genes are TRBV7-9 and TRBJ2-2; 8 bases are a match to TRBD1. With V trimmed by 2 bases and J by 3 bases, 20 bases remained unmatched. Germline CDR1 reads SEHNR; CDR2 reads FQNEAQ (reference sequence). This CDR3 has 21 amino acids. Full variable domain (remainder filled in from reference TRBV7-9 and TRBJ2-2): DTGVSQNPRHKITKRGQNVTFRCDPISEHNRLYWYRQTLGQGPEFLTYFQNEAQLEKSRLLSDRFSAERPKGSFSTLEIQRTEQGDSAMYLCASSLIAGGDRSGRDTGELFFGEGSRLTVL.

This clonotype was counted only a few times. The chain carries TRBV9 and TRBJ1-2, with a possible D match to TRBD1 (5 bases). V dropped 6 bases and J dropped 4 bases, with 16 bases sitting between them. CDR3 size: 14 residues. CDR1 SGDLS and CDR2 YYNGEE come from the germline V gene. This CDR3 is CASTLGAGTYGYTF. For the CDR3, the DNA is TGTGCCAGCACCCTAGGGGCAGGGACCTATGGCTACACCTTC.

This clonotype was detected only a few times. The CDR3 DNA follows: TGTGCCACCAGTGGCCTAGCGGGGGACGGGGGTGAGCAGTTCTTC. Its translation is CATSGLAGDGGEQFF. The V call is TRBV24-1, the J call TRBJ2-1, with 10 bases that match TRBD2. The CDR3 runs to 15 residues. V lost 5 bases, J lost 9 bases, and 9 bases stayed unmatched. Germline values: CDR1 KGHDR, CDR2 SFDVKD.

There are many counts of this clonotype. This chain's CDR3 is CASSQVAITDTQYF. As DNA, the CDR3 is TGTGCCAGCAGCCAAGTGGCGATCACAGATACGCAGTATTTT. The rearrangement links TRBV3-1 to TRBJ2-3; D is ambiguous. The germline gives CDR1 LGHDT, CDR2 YNNKEL (reference sequence). V was cut by 1 base and J by 2 bases, with 7 bases left in between. The CDR3 runs 14 residues.

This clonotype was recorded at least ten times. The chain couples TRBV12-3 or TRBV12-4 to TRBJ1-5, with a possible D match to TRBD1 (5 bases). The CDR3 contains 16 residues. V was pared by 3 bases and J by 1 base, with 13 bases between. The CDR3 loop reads CASSFRAQGSNQPQHF. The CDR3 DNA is TGTGCCAGCAGTTTTAGGGCGCAGGGCAGCAATCAGCCCCAGCATTTT.

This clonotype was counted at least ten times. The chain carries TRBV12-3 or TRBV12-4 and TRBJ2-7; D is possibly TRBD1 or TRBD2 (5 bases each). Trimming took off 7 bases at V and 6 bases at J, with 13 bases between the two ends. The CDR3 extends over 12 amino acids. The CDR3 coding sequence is TGTGCCAGCAAGCGTTGGGACGCCGAGCAGTACTTC. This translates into CASKRWDAEQYF.

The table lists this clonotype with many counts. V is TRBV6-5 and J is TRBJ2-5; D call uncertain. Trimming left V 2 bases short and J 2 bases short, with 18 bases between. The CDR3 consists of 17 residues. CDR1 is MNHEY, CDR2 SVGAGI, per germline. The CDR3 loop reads CASSYPSPPRLQETQYF. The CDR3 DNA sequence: TGTGCCAGCAGTTACCCTTCGCCCCCCAGATTACAAGAGACCCAGTACTTC.

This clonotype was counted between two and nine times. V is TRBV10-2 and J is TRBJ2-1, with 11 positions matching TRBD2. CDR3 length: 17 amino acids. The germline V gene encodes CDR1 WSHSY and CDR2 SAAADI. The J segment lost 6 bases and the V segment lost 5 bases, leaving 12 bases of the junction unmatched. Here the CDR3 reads CASSPIPIAGGRNEQFF. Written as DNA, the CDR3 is TGCGCCAGCAGTCCCATCCCAATAGCGGGGGGGCGCAATGAGCAGTTCTTC.

The CDR3 bases are TGTGCCAGCAGCGCATTTGGGACAGGACCTACCGGGGAGCTGTTTTTT. Protein product: CASSAFGTGPTGELFF. The chain combines TRBV7-3 with TRBJ2-2, with TRBD1 identical over 8 bases. Trimming cost V 5 bases and J 5 bases; bases outside gene matches: 10. The CDR3 is made up of 16 amino acids. Germline V gives CDR1 SGHTA, CDR2 FQGTGA.

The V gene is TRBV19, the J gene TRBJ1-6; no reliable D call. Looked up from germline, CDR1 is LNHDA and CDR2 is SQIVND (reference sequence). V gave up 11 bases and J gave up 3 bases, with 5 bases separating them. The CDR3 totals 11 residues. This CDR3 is CAGGYNSPLHF. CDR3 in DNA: TGTGCCGGCGGCTATAATTCACCCCTCCACTTT.